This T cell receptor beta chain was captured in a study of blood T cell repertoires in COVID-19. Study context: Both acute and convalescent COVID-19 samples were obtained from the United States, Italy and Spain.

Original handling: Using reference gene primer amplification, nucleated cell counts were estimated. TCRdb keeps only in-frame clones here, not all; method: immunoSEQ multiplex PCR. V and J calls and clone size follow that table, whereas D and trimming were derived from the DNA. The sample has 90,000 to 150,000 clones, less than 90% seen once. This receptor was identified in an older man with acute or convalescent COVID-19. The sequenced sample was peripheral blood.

The CDR3 loop is CASSTDRVGTEAFF. The CDR3 bases are TGCGCCAGCAGCACGGACAGGGTAGGAACTGAAGCTTTCTTT. The genes are TRBV5-1 and TRBJ1-1; the match to TRBD1 covers 8 bases. Germline CDR1 reads SGHRS; CDR2 reads YFSETQ. CDR3 length: 14 residues. Trimming at V came to 4 bases and at J to 5 bases, leaving 7 bases not matched to a gene. Supplemented by reference TRBV5-1 and TRBJ1-1, the full variable domain reads KAGVTQTPRYLIKTRGQQVTLSCSPISGHRSVSWYQQTPGQGLQFLFEYFSETQRNKGNFPGRFSGRQFSNSRSEMNVSTLELGDSALYLCASSTDRVGTEAFFGQGTRLTVV.